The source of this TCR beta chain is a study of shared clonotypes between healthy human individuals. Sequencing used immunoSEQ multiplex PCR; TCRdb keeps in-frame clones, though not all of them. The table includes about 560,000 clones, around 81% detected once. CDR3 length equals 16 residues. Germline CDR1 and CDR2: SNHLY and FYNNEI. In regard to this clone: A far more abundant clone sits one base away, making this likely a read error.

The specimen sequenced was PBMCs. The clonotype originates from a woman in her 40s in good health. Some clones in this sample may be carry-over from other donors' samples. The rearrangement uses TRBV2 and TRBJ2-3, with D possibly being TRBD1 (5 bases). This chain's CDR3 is CAGSERASQQGDTQYF. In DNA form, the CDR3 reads TGTGCCGGCAGTGAAAGGGCTTCCCAGCAGGGAGATACGCAGTATTTT.